This passage covers 10 T cell receptor beta chains from one sample sequenced in a study of T cell repertoires in cytomegalovirus infection. TCRdb analysed the reads with MiXCR anew, one entry per CDR3 protein. The sample holds around 300,000 distinct CDR3 sequences, more than 8% seen once. The specimen sequenced was PBMCs. These receptors all come from a human donor in good health (CMV status not recorded). Some clones in this sample may be carry-over from other donors' samples.

This clonotype has a count of ten or more. V gene TRBV7-2 combines with J gene TRBJ1-4; D remains ambiguous. From germline, CDR1 is SGHTA and CDR2 FQGNSA. This CDR3 has 15 amino acids. Trimming pared 1 base from V and 1 base from J, leaving 7 bases between. CDR3 sequence: CASSLVRETNEKLFF. As DNA, the CDR3 is TGTGCCAGCAGCTTAGTACGGGAAACTAATGAAAAACTGTTTTTT.

Ten or more counts support this clonotype. V and J are TRBV7-8 and TRBJ1-2, with 9 bases that match TRBD1. CDR3 length equals 15 residues. The ends lost 8 bases at V and 5 bases at J; junction bases unmatched: 12. The germline V gene has CDR1 SGHVS and CDR2 FQNEAQ. This CDR3 is CASSAGGQGEYGYTF. CDR3 DNA: TGTGCCAGCTCTGCAGGGGGACAGGGAGAGTATGGCTACACCTTC.

This clonotype was picked up a small number of times. The rearrangement links TRBV7-7 to TRBJ2-1; D uncertain. Trimming removed 4 bases from V and 8 bases from J, with 12 bases in between. The CDR3 spans 13 residues. CDR1 and CDR2 (germline): SSHAT, FNYEAQ (reference sequence). The CDR3 DNA is TGTGCCAGCAGCTACTCCCGTGGGGATGAGCAGTTCTTC. Residues: CASSYSRGDEQFF.

Remarks on this clonotype: At one end the junction does not follow the germline gene, possibly because of a read error. CDR3 loop: CNASPQPGGYTF. CDR3 nucleotides: TGCAATGCTAGTCCACAACCTGGGGGCTACACCTTC. V gene TRBV20-1 combines with J gene TRBJ1-2, with D hard to call. The V gene's germline CDR1 is DFQATT and CDR2 SNEGSKA (reference sequence). The CDR3 spans 12 residues.

This clonotype has only a few counts. V and J are TRBV7-4 and TRBJ2-7, with D perhaps TRBD1 (6 bases). The CDR3 is 12 amino acids. V was shortened by 6 bases and J by 13 bases, with 19 bases between the two germline ends. Per the germline V gene, CDR1 is SGHVT and CDR2 is SQSDAQ. CDR3 in DNA: TGTGCCAGCAGTAGACAGGACCGAACTGATTACTTC. Its protein is CASSRQDRTDYF.

This clonotype was found many times. The V and J genes are TRBV10-3 and TRBJ2-7; 15 nucleotides line up with TRBD2. V trimming: 3 bases; J trimming: 12 bases; junction bases outside the gene matches: 12. This CDR3 region has 16 residues. In germline, CDR1 is ENHRY, CDR2 SYGVKD. CDR3 sequence reads: CAISDPGTSGGTKGYF. Written as DNA, the CDR3 is TGTGCCATCAGTGACCCCGGGACTAGCGGGGGGACAAAGGGGTACTTC.

The chain has TRBV2 and TRBJ2-7, with TRBD1 as a possible D gene (8 bases). The CDR3 is 16 amino acids. Germline V gene data show CDR1 as SNHLY and CDR2 as FYNNEI. Trimming left V 4 bases short and J 0 bases short, with 16 bases between. The CDR3 region is CASSGGGDRYSYEQYF. In DNA, the CDR3 is TGTGCCAGCAGTGGGGGAGGGGACAGGTACTCCTACGAGCAGTACTTC.

The chain carries TRBV10-3 and TRBJ1-6; 9 nucleotides line up with TRBD1. Germline V gives CDR1 ENHRY, CDR2 SYGVKD. Unmatched junction bases numbered 3, after V lost 4 bases and J lost 8 bases. The CDR3 totals 14 residues. The CDR3 here is CAISGQGGDSPLHF. The DNA of the CDR3 is TGTGCCATCAGTGGACAGGGGGGTGATTCACCCCTCCACTTT.

Many counts were recorded for this clonotype. The rearrangement uses TRBV7-2 and TRBJ2-2; 9 nucleotides agree with TRBD2. The CDR3 runs 18 residues. CDR1 is SGHTA and CDR2 is FQGNSA in the germline V gene. The V segment lost 1 base and the J segment 0 bases; nucleotides outside the gene matches: 6. The CDR3 loop reads CASSLVGLAYANTGELFF. The CDR3 nucleotides read TGTGCCAGCAGCTTAGTCGGACTAGCGTACGCGAACACCGGGGAGCTGTTTTTT.

This clonotype was recorded at least ten times. The DNA of the CDR3 is TGTGCCAGCAGTTACCGCAGCGGGACAAATACCCCCTACAATGAGCAGTTCTTC. Its translation is CASSYRSGTNTPYNEQFF. V is TRBV6-6 and J is TRBJ2-1; possible D gene TRBD2, 7 bases. The germline V gene encodes CDR1 MNHNY and CDR2 SVGAGI (reference sequence). The CDR3 has 18 residues. V was clipped by 2 bases and J by 2 bases, with 19 bases between them.